This T cell receptor (beta chain) stems from a study of blood T cell repertoires in COVID-19. As for the study in general: Acute and convalescent COVID-19 samples came from the United States, Italy and Spain. PBMCs, B-cell-depleted T cells, or T cells provided the cDNA or gDNA that made up the material.

In the source study's methods: Estimated nucleated cell counts came from reference gene primer amplification. Assay used: immunoSEQ multiplex PCR; TCRdb lists only in-frame clones, some missing. That table supplies the V and J calls and clone size; D and trimming were determined from the DNA. The sample comprises about 48,000 clones, 87% of which are singletons, and about a sixth rests with the top ten. V was clipped by 2 bases and J by 5 bases, with 13 bases between them. The CDR3 is 14 residues long. The receptor comes from a human donor in a cohort sampled during active COVID-19. Sequencing used peripheral blood. V is TRBV23-1 and J is TRBJ2-7, with D possibly matching TRBD1 (5 bases). TRBV23-1 is sorted into the ORF group, with uncertain function. CDR3 region: CASSQAGRAHEQYF. In DNA, the CDR3 is TGCGCCAGCAGTCAAGCTGGCAGGGCCCACGAGCAGTACTTC.